This T cell receptor (beta chain) was captured in a study of human T cells and chemical hapten exposure. In the study overall: While the approximately 25-week study was under way, patients received diphenylcyclopropenone on the scalp every week. Overall study results and limits: There was a positive correlation between PT1 expanded TCR counts and patch test score.

Worth noting for this clonotype: The antigen remains unidentified.

The library attached unique molecular identifiers to individual cDNA molecules. TCRdb passed the RACE reads through MiXCR, listing each CDR3 protein once. The table has more than 80,000 distinct CDR3 sequences, less than 15% seen once; the top ten hold 1.5% to 2%. The germline V gene has CDR1 SGHVS and CDR2 FNYEAQ. The CDR3 spans 13 residues. Trimming removed 5 bases from V and 4 bases from J, with 11 bases in between. Described time point: pre-sensitization, week 0. Noted treatment: therapeutic diphenylcyclopropenone sensitization with weekly scalp DPC. The rearrangement joins TRBV7-6 to TRBJ1-2; D remains unclear. Sequenced here: whole blood, sampled in connection with sensitization to the hapten diphenylcyclopropenone (DPC). The TCR originated in a woman aged 50 to 65 with alopecia areata. Some clones in this sample may be carry-over from other donors' samples. CDR3 residues: CASSVRLIYGYTF. The CDR3 DNA is TGTGCCAGCAGCGTCAGGCTTATCTATGGCTACACCTTC. Together with reference TRBV7-6 and TRBJ1-2, the CDR3 gives the full variable domain: GAGVSQSPRYKVTKRGQDVALRCDPISGHVSLYWYRQALGQGPEFLTYFNYEAQQDKSGLPNDRFSAERPEGSISTLTIQRTEQRDSAMYRCASSVRLIYGYTFGSGTRLTVV.